This T cell receptor beta chain emerged from a study of CD8+ T cells in alopecia areata. Study conclusions and caveats: Scalp clonality dropped significantly under tofacitinib, as did expanded CD8+ top-100 clones.

A remark on this clone: Its antigen is currently unknown.

cDNA reverse transcribed from extracted RNA served as the sequencing template. The data were produced by immunoSEQ multiplex PCR, yet TCRdb's version contains in-frame clones alone and is incomplete. Of 200,000 to 250,000 clones listed, around 66% are singletons. Regarding treatment: oral pan-JAK inhibitor, 5-10 mg twice daily. The clonotype was recovered from a human donor with alopecia areata. Sequencing was performed on CD4+ T cells sorted from blood, taken at week 4, from a patient treated with tofacitinib.

CDR3 loop: CASSSPSVPCRYF. The CDR3 DNA reads TGTGCCAGCAGTTCCCCATCTGTGCCTTGTCGGTACTTC. The V call is TRBV27, the J call TRBJ2-5, with D hard to call. Germline lookup yields CDR1 MNHEY and CDR2 SMNVEV (reference sequence). This CDR3 contains 13 residues. The ends were cut back, 4 bases at V and 13 bases at J, with 19 bases in the middle.